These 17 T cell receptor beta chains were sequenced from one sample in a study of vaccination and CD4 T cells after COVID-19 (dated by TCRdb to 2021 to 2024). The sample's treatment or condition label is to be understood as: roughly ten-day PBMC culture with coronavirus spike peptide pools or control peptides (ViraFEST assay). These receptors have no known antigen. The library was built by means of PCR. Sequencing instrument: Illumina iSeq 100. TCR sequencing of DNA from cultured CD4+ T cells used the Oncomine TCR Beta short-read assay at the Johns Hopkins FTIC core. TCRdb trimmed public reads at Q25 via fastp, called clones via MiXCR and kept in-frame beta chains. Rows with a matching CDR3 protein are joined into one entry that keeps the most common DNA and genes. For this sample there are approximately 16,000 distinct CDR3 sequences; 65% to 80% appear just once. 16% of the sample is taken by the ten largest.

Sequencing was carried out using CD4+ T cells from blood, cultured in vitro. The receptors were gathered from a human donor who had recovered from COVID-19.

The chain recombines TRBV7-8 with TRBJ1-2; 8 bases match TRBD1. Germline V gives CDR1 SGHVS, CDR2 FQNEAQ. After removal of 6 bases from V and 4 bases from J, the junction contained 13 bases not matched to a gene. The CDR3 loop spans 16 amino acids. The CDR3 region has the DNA TGTGCCAGCAGTACGGACAGGGTCAGGGAGTCCTATGGCTACACCTTC. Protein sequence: CASSTDRVRESYGYTF.

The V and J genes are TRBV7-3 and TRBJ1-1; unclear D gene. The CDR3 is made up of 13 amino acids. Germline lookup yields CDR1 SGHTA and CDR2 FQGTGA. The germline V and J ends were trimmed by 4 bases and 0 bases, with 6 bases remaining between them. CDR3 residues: CASSSSVNTEAFF. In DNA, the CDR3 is TGTGCCAGCAGCTCGTCAGTGAACACTGAAGCTTTCTTT.

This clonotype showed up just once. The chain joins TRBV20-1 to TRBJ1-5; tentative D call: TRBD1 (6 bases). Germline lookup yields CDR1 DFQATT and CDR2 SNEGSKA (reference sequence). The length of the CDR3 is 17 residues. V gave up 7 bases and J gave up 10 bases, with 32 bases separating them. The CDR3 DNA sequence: TGCAGTGGCCAGGACAGCGGGAAATCAGCCGGAAGGGCCCCCCAGCATTTT. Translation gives CSGQDSGKSAGRAPQHF.

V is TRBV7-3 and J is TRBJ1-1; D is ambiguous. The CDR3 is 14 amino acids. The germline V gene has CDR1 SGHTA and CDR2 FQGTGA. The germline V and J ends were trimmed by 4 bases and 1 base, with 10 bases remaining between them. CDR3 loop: CASSSHGPNTEAFF. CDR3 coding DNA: TGTGCCAGCAGCTCCCACGGACCGAACACTGAAGCTTTCTTT.

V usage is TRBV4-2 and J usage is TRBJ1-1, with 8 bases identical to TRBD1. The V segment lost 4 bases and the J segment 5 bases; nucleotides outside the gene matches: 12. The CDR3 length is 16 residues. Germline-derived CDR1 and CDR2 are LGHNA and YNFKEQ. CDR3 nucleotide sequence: TGTGCCAGCAGCCCGGATGGCAGGGGGCGCAGGACTGAAGCTTTCTTT. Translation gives CASSPDGRGRRTEAFF.

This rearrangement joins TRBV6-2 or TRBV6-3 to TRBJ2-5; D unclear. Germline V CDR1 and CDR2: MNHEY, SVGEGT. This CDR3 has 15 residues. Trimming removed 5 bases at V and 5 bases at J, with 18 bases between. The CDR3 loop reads CASSAVYPQRETQYF. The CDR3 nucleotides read TGTGCCAGCAGTGCGGTATACCCCCAGAGGGAGACCCAGTACTTC.

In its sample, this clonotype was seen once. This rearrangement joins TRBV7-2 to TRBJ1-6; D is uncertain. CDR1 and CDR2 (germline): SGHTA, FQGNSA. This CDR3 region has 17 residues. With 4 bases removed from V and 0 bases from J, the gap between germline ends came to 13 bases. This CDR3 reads CASSSDVRPSYNSPLHF. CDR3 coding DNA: TGTGCCAGCAGCTCCGATGTGAGGCCCTCCTATAATTCACCCCTCCACTTT.

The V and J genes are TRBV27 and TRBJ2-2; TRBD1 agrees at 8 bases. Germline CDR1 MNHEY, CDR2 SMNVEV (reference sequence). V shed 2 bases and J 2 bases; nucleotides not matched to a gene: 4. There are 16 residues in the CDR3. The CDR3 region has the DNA TGTGCCAGCAGTTTAGAGGACAGGGTCAACACCGGGGAGCTGTTTTTT. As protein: CASSLEDRVNTGELFF.

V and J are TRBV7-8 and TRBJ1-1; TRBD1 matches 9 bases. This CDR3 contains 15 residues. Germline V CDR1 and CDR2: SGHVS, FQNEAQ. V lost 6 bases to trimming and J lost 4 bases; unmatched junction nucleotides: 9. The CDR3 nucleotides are TGTGCCAGCAGGAACCCGGGACAGGGCGGCACTGAAGCTTTCTTT. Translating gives CASRNPGQGGTEAFF.

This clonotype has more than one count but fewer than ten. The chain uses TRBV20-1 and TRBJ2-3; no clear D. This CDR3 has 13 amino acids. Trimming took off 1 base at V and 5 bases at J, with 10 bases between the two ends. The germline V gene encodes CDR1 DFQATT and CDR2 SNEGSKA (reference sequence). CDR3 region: CSARAPPGDTQYF. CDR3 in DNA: TGCAGTGCTAGAGCTCCCCCGGGAGATACGCAGTATTTT.

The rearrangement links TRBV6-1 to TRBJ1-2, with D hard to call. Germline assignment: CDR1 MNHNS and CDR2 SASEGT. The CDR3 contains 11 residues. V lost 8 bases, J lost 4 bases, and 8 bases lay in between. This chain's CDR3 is CASEAAYGYTF. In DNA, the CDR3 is TGTGCCAGCGAGGCGGCCTATGGCTACACCTTC.

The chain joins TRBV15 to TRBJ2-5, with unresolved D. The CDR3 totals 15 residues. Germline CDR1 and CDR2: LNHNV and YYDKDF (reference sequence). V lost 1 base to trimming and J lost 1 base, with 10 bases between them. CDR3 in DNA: TGTGCCACCAGCAGAGTTAGGACCTCCCAAGAGACCCAGTACTTC. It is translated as CATSRVRTSQETQYF.

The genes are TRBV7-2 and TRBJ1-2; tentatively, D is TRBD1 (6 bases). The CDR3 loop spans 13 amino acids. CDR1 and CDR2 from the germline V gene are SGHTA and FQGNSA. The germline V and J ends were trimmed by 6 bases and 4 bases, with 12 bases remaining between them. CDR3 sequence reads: CASRPTGIYGYTF. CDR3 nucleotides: TGTGCCAGCAGGCCCACAGGGATCTATGGCTACACCTTC. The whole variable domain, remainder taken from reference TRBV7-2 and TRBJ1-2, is GAGVSQSPSNKVTEKGKDVELRCDPISGHTALYWYRQSLGQGLEFLIYFQGNSAPDKSGLPSDRFSAERTGGSVSTLTIQRTQQEDSAVYLCASRPTGIYGYTFGSGTRLTVV.

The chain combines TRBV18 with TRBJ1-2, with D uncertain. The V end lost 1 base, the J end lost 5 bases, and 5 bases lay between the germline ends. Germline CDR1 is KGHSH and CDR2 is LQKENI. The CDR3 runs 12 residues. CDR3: CASSPRDYGYTF. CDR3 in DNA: TGTGCCAGCTCACCACGCGATTATGGCTACACCTTC.

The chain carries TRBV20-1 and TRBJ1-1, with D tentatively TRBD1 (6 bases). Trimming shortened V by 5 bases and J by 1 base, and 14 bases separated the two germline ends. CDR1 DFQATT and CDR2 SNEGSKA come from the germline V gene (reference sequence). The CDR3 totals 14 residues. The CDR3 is CSAPRTVKNTEAFF. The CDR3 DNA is TGCAGTGCTCCTAGGACAGTCAAGAACACTGAAGCTTTCTTT.

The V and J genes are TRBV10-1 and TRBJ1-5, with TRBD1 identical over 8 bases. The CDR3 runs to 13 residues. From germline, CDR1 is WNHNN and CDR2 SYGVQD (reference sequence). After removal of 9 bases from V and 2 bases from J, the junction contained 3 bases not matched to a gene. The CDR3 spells CARRGQGNQPQHF. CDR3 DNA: TGCGCCAGAAGGGGACAGGGCAATCAGCCCCAGCATTTT.

CDR3: CASSRLYGYTF. DNA of the CDR3: TGTGCCAGCAGTAGGCTTTATGGCTACACCTTC. The chain uses TRBV12-3 or TRBV12-4 and TRBJ1-2; D unresolved. The V end was cut by 5 bases, the J end by 5 bases, with 6 bases between. This CDR3 spans 11 amino acids.